The rows below give T cell receptor beta chains drawn from one sample of a study of low-dose radiotherapy and immunotherapy resistance in tumors. Each CDR3 protein is one row after TCRdb ran MiXCR on the reads. The sample has nearly 60,000 distinct CDR3 sequences, 20% to 25% seen once; the top ten hold 5.5% to 8.5%. Source: PBMCs, taken after low-dose radiotherapy plus immunotherapy. The receptor set was obtained from a male donor with prostate cancer. CDR3s leave out the opening cysteine and the closing phenylalanine or tryptophan.

V gene	J gene	CDR3 protein
TRBV5-8	TRBJ2-1	ASSPRDLNNEQF
TRBV7-3	TRBJ1-1	ASSFPGRMNTEAF
TRBV29-1	TRBJ2-5	SVGNSGIETQY
TRBV5-6	TRBJ2-7	ASSPWDLPYEQY
TRBV7-2	TRBJ2-6	ASSWKGGPGANVLT
TRBV7-8	TRBJ2-1	ASSPGTGVNEQF
TRBV29-1	TRBJ2-3	SVEGLPGGTDTQY
TRBV11-1	TRBJ1-2	ASSLAPQGGSGGYT
TRBV18	TRBJ1-1	ASSPRKINTEAF
TRBV3-1	TRBJ1-3	ASSQATPGNTIY
TRBV28	TRBJ1-4	ASSPPGQDEKLF
TRBV7-8	TRBJ1-6	ASGISSSPLH
TRBV30	TRBJ1-2	AWSGLGGNYGYT
TRBV28	TRBJ2-3	ASLTVGQGGRGTQY
TRBV12-3/TRBV12-4	TRBJ2-7	ASSPGLAGVSEQY
TRBV9	TRBJ2-3	ASSVVASDSTDTQY
TRBV13	TRBJ1-1	ASSFRTGAF
TRBV10-3	TRBJ2-2	AILVSGTLNTGELF
TRBV9	TRBJ2-3	ASSVANGRGPDTQY
TRBV2	TRBJ2-3	ASSELTQSTDTQY
TRBV19	TRBJ2-1	ASSVGAYNEQF
TRBV4-3	TRBJ2-6	ASSQLSSGANVLT
TRBV27	TRBJ1-2	ASGQGSYGYT
TRBV5-1	TRBJ2-5	ASRFGLAEQETQY
TRBV4-1	TRBJ2-7	ASSQGSGVTPYEQY
TRBV5-8	TRBJ2-3	ASSLGFSGNTDTQY
TRBV12-3/TRBV12-4	TRBJ1-5	ASSPQGDQPQH
TRBV7-3	TRBJ2-2	ASSLRDRAPTGELF
TRBV27	TRBJ2-5	ATSDPGQGRETQY
TRBV2	TRBJ2-7	AITGTSRYEQY
TRBV6-2/TRBV6-3	TRBJ1-1	ASSTGNTEAF
TRBV20-1	TRBJ2-3	SAQPPGLAGEGTQY
TRBV10-3	TRBJ2-7	AIRERTGGPYEQY
TRBV6-2/TRBV6-3	TRBJ1-1	ASSYSPGQGFLVAEAF
TRBV6-2/TRBV6-3	TRBJ2-1	ASSGLGQGYNEQF
TRBV6-2/TRBV6-3	TRBJ1-2	ASSYVDRDGYT
TRBV20-1	TRBJ1-2	SALLGDRDDEGGYT
TRBV7-2	TRBJ2-3	ASSLGAGATDTQY
TRBV7-9	TRBJ1-3	ASSLKGPGNTIY
TRBV3-1	TRBJ1-2	ASSQEALQGNYGYT
TRBV29-1	TRBJ2-2	SVAGWTGSREELFF
TRBV5-1	TRBJ1-4	ASSPGQGRKDNEKLF
TRBV28	TRBJ1-1	ASSFPGQGGTEAF
TRBV28	TRBJ2-1	ASRSWTSYNEQF
TRBV5-1	TRBJ2-3	ASSSRLAAGVSTDTQY
TRBV20-1	TRBJ2-3	SAGQATDTQY
TRBV19	TRBJ2-2	ASSISPLQAVNTGELF
TRBV9	TRBJ1-6	ASSYNTGQTNSPLH
TRBV2	TRBJ2-3	ASILQGNPTDTQY
TRBV6-5	TRBJ2-3	ASSYSRLGTQY
TRBV5-1	TRBJ2-1	ASSSSGGVYEQF
TRBV19	TRBJ2-2	ASNPQGALARSTGELF
TRBV27	TRBJ1-6	ASTNSIGTGYSPLH
TRBV4-3	TRBJ2-5	ASSQNLPGSGETQY
TRBV4-1	TRBJ2-7	ASSQGGGFHEQY
TRBV6-5	TRBJ2-3	ASSSGGQGGTQY
TRBV11-2	TRBJ1-1	ASSLDPGAVAEAF
TRBV7-2	TRBJ2-1	ASSLADEQF
TRBV7-2	TRBJ2-7	ASSLGFQGHFSYEQY